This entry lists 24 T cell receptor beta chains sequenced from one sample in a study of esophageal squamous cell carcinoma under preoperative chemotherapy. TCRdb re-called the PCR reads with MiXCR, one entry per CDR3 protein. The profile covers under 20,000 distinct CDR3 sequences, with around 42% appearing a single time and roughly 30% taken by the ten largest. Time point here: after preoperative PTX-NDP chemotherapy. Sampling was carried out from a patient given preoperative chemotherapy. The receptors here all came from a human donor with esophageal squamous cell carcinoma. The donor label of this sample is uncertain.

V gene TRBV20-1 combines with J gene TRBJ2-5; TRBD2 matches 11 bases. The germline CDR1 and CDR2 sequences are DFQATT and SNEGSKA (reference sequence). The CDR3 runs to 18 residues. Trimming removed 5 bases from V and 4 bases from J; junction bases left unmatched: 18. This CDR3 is CSAPTGTSGPGRGETQYF. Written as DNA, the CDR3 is TGCAGTGCTCCGACCGGGACTAGCGGCCCCGGGAGGGGAGAGACCCAGTACTTC.

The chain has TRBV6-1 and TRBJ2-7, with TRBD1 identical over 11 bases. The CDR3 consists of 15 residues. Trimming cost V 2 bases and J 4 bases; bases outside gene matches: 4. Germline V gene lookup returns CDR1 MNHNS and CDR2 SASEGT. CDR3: CASSESGQGAYEQYF. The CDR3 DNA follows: TGTGCCAGCAGTGAATCCGGACAGGGGGCATACGAGCAGTACTTC.

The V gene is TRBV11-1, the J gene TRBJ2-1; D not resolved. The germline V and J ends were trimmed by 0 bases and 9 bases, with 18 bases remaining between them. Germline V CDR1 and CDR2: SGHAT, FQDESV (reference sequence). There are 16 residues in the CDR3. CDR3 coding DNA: TGTGCCAGCAGCTTAGCGCGGACCCAGACCCAAGGTGAGCAGTTCTTC. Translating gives CASSLARTQTQGEQFF.

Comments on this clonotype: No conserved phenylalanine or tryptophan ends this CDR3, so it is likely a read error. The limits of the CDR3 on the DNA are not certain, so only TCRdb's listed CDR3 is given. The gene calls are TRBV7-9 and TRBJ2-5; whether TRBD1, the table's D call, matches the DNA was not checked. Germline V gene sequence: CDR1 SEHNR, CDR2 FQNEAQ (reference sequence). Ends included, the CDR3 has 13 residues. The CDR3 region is CASRGAFQETQFS.

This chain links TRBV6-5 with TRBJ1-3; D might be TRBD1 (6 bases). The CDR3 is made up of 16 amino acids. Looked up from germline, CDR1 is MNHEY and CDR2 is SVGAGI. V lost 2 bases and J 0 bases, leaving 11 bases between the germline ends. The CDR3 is CASSYTWGLSGNTIYF. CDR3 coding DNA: TGTGCCAGCAGTTACACGTGGGGGCTCTCTGGAAACACCATATATTTT.

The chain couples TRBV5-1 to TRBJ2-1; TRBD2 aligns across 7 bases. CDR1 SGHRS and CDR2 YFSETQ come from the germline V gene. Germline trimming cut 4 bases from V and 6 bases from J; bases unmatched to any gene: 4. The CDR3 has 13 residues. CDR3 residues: CASSGRTSNEQFF. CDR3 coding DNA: TGCGCCAGCAGCGGCCGGACTAGCAATGAGCAGTTCTTC.

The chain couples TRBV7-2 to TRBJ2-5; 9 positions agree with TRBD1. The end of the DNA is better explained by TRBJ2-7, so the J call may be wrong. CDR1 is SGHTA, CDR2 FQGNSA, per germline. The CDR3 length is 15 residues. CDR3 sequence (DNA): TGTGCCAGCAGCTTAGTCGGGACAGGGTCCCACGAGCAGTACTTC. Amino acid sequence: CASSLVGTGSHEQYF.

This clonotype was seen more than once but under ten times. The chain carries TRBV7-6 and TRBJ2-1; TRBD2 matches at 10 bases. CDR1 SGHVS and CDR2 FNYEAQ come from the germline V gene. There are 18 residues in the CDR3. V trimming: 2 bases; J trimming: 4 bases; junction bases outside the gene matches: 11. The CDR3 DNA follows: TGTGCCAGCAGCTTACGAGCGGGGGGGGGGGGGGGGTACAATGAGCAGTTCTTC. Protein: CASSLRAGGGGGYNEQFF.

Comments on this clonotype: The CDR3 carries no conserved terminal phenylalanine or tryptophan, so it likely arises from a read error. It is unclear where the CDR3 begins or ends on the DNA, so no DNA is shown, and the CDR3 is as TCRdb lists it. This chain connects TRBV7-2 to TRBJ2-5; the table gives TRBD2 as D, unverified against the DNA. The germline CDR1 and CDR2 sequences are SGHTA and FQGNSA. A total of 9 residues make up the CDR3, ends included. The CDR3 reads CASSQGLAG.

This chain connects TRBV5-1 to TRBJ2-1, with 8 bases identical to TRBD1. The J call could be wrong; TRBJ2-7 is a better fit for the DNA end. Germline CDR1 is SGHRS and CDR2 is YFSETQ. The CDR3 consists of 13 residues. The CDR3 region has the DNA TGCGCCAGCAGCCCGGACAGGGTCCACGAGCAGTACTTC. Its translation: CASSPDRVHEQYF.

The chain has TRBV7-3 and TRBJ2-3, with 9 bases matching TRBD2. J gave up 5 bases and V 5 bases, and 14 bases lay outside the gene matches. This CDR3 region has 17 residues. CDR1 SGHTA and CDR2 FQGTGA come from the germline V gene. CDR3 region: CASSLKLGRGGGDTQYF. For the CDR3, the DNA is TGTGCCAGCAGCCTCAAACTGGGGCGGGGGGGGGGAGATACGCAGTATTTT.

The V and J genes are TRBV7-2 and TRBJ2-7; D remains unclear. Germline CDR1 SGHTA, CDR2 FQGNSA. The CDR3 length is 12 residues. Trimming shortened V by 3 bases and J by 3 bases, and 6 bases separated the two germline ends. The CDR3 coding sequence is TGTGCCAGCAGCTTCACTGACTACGAGCAGTACTTC. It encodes CASSFTDYEQYF.

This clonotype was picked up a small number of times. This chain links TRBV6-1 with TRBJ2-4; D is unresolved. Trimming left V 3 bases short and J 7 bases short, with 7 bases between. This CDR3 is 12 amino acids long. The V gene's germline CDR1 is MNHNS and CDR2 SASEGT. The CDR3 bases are TGTGCCAGCAGTGAGGGTTTTAACATTCAGTACTTC. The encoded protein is CASSEGFNIQYF.

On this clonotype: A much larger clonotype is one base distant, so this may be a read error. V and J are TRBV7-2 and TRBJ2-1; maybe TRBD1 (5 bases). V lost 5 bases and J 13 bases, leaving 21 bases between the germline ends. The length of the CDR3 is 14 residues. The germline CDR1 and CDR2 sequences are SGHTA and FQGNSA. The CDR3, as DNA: TGTGCCAGCAGCCAATTGGGCAGGGCAGGCATTCAGTTCTTC. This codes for CASSQLGRAGIQFF.

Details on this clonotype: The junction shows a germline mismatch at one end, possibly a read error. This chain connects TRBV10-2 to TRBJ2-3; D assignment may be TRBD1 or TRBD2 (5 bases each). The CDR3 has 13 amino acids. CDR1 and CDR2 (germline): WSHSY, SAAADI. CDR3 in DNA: TGCGCCACGGGGCAGAGGGCCAAAAACACGCAGTACTTT. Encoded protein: CATGQRAKNTQYF.

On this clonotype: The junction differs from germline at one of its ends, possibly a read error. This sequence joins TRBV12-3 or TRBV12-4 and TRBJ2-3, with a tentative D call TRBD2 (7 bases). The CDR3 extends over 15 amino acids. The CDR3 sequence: CGGGFGGRVEETQYF. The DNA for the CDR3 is TGTGGCGGGGGTTTCGGGGGCCGCGTGGAGGAGACCCAGTATTTC.

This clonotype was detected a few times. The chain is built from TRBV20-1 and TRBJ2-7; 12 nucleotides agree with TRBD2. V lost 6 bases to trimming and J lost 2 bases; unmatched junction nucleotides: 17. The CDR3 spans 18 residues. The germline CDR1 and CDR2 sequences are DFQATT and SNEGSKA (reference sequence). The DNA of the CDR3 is TGCAGTGCCAGAAAGCTAGCGGGAGGGACAATGGTACCCTACGAGCAGTACTTC. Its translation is CSARKLAGGTMVPYEQYF.

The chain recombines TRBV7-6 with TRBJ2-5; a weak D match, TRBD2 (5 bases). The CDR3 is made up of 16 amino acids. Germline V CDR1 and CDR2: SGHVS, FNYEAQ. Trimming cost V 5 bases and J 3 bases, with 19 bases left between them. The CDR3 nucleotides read TGTGCCAGCAGCCCCTCGGGATGGCAACCTGAAGAGACCCAGTACTTC. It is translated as CASSPSGWQPEETQYF.

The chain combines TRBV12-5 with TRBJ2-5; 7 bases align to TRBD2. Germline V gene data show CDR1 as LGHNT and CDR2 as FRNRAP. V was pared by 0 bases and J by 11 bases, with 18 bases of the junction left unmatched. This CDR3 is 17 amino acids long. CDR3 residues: CASGLVLAPLFNNEQYF. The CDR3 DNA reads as TGTGCTAGTGGTTTGGTACTAGCGCCACTCTTTAACAATGAGCAGTACTTC.

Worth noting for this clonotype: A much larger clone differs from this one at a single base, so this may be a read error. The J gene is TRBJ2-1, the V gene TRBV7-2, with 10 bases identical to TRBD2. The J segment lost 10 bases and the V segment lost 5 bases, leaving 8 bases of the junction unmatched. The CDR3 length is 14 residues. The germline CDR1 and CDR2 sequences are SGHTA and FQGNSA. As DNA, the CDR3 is TGTGCCAGCAGCCCAAAGAAGCGGGAGGGCGAGCAGTTCTTC. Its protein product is CASSPKKREGEQFF.

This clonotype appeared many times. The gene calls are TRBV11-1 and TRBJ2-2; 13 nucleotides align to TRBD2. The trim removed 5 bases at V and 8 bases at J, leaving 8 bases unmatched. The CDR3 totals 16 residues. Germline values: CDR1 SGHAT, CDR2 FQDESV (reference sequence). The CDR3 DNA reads TGTGCCAGCAGCCTTGGGACTAGCGGGACTCGGGGGGAGCTGTTTTTT. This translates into CASSLGTSGTRGELFF.

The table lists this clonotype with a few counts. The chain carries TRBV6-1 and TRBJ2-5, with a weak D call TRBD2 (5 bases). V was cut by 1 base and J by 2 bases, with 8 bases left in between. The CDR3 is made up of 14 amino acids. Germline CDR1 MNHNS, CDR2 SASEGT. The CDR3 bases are TGTGCCAGCAGTGAAGTGCGGGTACAAGAGACCCAGTACTTC. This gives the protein CASSEVRVQETQYF.

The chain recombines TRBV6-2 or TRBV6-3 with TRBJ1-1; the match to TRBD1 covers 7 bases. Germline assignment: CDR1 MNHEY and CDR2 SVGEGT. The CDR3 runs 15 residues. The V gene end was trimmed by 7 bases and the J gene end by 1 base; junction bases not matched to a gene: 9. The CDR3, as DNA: TGTGCCAGCATGTCAGGGGGAGATTGGAACACTGAAGCTTTCTTT. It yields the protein CASMSGGDWNTEAFF.

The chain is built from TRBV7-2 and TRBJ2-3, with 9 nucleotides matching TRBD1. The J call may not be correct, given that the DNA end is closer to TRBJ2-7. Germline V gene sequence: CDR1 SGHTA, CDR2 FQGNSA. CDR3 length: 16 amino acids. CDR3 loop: CASSARQGGTTDTQYF. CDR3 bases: TGTGCCAGCAGCGCACGACAGGGGGGGACCACAGACACGCAGTACTTC.